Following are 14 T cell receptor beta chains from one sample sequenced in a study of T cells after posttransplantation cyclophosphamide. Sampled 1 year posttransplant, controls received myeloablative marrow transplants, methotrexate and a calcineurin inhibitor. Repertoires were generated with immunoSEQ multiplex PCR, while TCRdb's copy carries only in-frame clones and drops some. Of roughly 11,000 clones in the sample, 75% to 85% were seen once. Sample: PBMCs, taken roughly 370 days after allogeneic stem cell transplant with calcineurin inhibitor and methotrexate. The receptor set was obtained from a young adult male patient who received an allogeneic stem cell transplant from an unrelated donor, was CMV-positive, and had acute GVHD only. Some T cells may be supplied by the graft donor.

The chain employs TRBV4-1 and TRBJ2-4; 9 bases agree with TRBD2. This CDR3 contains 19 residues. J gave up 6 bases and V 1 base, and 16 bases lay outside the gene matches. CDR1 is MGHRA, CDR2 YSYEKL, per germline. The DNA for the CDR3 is TGCGCCAGCAGCCAAGGCCTCTTGTCGGCGGGGGGGCTTGGAAACATTCAGTACTTC. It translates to CASSQGLLSAGGLGNIQYF.

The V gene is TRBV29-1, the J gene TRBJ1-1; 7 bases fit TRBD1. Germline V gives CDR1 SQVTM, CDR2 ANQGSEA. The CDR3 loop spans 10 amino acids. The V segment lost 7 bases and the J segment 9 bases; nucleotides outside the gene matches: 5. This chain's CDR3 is CSGGDRKAFF. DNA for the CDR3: TGCAGCGGGGGGGACAGAAAAGCTTTCTTT.

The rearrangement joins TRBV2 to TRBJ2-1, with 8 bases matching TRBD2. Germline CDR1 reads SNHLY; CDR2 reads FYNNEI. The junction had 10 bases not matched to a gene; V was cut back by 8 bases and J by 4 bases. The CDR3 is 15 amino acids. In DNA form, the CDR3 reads TGTGCCAGCCTTGGGAGCGGGAGTCCGTACAATGAGCAGTTCTTC. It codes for CASLGSGSPYNEQFF.

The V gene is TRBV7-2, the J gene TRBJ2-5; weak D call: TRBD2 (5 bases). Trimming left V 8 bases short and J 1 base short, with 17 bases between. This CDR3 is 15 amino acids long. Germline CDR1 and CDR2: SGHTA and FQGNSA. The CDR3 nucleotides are TGTGCCAGCTCCGCCGGGGATCCCGGCCAAGAGACCCAGTACTTC. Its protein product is CASSAGDPGQETQYF.

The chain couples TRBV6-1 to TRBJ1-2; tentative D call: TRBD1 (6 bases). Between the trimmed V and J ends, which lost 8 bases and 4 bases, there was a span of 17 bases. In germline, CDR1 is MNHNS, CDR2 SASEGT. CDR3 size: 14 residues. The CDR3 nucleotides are TGTGCCAGCTGCCGACGACAGGCGTCCTATGGCTACACCTTC. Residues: CASCRRQASYGYTF.

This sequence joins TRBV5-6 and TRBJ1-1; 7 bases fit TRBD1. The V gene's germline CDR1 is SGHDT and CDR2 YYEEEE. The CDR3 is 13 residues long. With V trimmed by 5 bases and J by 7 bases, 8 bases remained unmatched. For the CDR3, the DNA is TGTGCCAGCAGGCTCGGAGGGGGCGATGAAGCTTTCTTT. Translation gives CASRLGGGDEAFF.

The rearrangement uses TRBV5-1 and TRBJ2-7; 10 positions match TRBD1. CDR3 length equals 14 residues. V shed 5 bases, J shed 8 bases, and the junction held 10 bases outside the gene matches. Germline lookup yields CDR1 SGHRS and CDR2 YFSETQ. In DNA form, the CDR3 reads TGCGCCAGCAGAACGGACCCGGGACAGGGGAAGCAGTACTTC. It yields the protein CASRTDPGQGKQYF.

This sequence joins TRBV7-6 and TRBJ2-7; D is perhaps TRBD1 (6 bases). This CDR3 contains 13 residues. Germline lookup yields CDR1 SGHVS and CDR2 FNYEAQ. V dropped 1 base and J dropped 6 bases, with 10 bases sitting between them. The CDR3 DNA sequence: TGTGCCAGCAGCTTAGGGGGGCGCTCCGAGCAGTACTTC. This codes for CASSLGGRSEQYF.

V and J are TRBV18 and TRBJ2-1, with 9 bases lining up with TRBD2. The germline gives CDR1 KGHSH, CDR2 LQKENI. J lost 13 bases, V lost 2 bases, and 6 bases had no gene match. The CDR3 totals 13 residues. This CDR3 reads CASSPIAGAEQFF. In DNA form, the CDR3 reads TGTGCCAGCTCACCAATAGCGGGAGCCGAACAGTTCTTC. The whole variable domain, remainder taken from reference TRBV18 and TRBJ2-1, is NAGVMQNPRHLVRRRGQEARLRCSPMKGHSHVYWYRQLPEEGLKFMVYLQKENIIDESGMPKERFSAEFPKEGPSILRIQQVVRGDSAAYFCASSPIAGAEQFFGPGTRLTVL.

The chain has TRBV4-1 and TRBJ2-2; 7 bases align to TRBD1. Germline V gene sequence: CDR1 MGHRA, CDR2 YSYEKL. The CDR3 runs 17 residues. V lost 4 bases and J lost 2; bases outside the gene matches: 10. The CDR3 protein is CASSRPRDSANTGELFF. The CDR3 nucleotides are TGCGCCAGCAGCCGCCCCCGGGACAGTGCTAACACCGGGGAGCTGTTTTTT.

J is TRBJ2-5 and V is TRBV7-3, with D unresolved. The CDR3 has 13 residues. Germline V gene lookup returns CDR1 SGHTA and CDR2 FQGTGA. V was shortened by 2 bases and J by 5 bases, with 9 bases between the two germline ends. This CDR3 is CASSLGQRETQYF. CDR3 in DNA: TGTGCCAGCAGCTTAGGTCAACGGGAGACCCAGTACTTC.

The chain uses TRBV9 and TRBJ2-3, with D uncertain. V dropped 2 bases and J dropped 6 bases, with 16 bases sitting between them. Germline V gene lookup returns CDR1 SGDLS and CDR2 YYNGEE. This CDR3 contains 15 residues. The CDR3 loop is CASSVGGFQADTQYF. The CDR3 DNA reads TGTGCCAGCAGCGTTGGTGGGTTCCAGGCGGATACGCAGTATTTT.

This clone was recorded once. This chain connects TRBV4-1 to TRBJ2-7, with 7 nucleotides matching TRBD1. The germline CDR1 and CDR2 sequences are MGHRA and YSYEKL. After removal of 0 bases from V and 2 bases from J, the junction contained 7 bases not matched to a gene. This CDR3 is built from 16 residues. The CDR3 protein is CASSQDWTGLTYEQYF. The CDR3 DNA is TGCGCCAGCAGCCAAGATTGGACAGGATTAACCTACGAGCAGTACTTC.

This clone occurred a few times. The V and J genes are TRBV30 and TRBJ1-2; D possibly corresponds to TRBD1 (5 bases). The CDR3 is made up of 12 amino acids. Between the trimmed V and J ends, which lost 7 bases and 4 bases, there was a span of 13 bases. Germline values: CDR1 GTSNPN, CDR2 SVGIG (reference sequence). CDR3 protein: CASGLPSYGYTF. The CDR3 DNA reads TGTGCCTCGGGACTTCCGTCCTATGGCTACACCTTC.